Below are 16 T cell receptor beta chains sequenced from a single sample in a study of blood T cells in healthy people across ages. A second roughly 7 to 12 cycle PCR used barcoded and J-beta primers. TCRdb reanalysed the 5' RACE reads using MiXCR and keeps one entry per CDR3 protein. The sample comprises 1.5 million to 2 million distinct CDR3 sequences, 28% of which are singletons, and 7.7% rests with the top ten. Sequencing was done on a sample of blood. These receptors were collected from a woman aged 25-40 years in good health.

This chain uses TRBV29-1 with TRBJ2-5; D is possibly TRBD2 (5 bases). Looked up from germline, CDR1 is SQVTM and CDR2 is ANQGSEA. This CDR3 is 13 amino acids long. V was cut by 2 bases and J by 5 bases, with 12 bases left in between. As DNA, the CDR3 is TGCAGCGTTGAAAGGTGGCGGGCGGAGACCCAGTACTTC. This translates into CSVERWRAETQYF.

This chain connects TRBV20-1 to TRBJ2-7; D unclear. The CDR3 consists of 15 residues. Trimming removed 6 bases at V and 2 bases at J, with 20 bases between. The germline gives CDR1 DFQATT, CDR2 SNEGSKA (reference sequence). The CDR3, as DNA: TGCAGTGCAGGCTCACCCGAATCGGGTACCTACGAGCAGTACTTC. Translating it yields CSAGSPESGTYEQYF.

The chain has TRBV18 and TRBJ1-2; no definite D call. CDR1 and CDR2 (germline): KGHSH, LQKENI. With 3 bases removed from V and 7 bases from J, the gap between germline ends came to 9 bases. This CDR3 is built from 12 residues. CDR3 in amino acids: CASSPNSGGYTF. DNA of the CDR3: TGTGCCAGCTCACCTAACAGCGGTGGCTACACCTTC.

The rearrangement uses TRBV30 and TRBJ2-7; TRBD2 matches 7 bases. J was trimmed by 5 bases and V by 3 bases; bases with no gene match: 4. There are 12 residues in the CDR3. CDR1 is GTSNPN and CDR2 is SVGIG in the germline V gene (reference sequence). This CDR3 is CAWRGGGHEQYF. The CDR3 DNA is TGTGCCTGGAGGGGGGGGGGTCACGAGCAGTACTTC.

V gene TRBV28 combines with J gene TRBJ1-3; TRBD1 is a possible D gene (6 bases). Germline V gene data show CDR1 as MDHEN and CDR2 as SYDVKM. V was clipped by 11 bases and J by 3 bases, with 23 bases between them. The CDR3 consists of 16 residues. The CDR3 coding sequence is TGTGCCGGGACTTCACCTGGGGGGCGCTTTGGAAACACCATATATTTT. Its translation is CAGTSPGGRFGNTIYF.

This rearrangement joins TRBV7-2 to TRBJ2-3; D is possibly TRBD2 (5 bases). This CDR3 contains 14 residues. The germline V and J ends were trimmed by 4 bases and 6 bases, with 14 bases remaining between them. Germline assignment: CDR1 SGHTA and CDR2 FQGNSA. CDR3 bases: TGTGCCAGCAGCTCGGGGAACATGGTGGATACGCAGTATTTT. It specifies CASSSGNMVDTQYF.

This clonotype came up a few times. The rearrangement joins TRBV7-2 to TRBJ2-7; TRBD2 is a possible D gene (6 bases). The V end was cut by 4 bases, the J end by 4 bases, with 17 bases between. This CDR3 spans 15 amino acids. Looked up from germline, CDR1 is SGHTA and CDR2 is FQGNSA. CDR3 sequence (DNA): TGTGCCAGCAGCTCCACGCCCGGACTACAGTACGAGCAGTACTTC. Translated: CASSSTPGLQYEQYF.

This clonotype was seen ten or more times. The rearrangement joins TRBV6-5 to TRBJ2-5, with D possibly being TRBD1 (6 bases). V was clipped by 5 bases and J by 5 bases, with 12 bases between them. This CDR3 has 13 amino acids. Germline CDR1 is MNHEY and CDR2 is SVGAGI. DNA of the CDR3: TGTGCCAGCAGTAACAGGGCGGCGGAGACCCAGTACTTC. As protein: CASSNRAAETQYF.

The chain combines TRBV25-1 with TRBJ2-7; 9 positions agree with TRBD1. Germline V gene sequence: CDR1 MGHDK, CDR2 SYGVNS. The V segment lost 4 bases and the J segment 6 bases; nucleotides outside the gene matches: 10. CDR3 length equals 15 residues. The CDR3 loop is CASSGRGQGPFEQYF. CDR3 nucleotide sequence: TGTGCCAGCAGTGGAAGGGGACAGGGTCCATTCGAGCAGTACTTC.

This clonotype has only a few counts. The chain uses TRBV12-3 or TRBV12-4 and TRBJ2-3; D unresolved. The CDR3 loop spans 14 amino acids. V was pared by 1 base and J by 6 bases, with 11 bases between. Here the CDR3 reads CASSLDQLTDTQYF. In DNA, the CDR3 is TGTGCCAGCAGTTTAGACCAATTGACCGATACGCAGTATTTT.

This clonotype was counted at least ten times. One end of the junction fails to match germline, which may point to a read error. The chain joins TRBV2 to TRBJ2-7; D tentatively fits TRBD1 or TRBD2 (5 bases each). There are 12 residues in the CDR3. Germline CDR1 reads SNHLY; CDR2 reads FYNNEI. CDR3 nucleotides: TGCGCCAGCGGAGGCCAGGGCTACGAGCAGTACTTC. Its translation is CASGGQGYEQYF.

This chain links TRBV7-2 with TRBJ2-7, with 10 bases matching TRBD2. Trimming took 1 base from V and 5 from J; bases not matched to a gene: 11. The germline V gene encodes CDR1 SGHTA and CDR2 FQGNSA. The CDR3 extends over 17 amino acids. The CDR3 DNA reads TGTGCCAGCAGCTTAGGGATCTTAGGGCTAGCGGGAGACGAGCAGTACTTC. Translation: CASSLGILGLAGDEQYF.

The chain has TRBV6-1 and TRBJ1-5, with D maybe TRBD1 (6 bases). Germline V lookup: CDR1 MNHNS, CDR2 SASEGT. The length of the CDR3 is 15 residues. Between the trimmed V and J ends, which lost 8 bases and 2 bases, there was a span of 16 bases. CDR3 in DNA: TGTGCCAGCCGGACAGACGCGACGCGCAATCAGCCCCAGCATTTT. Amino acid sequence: CASRTDATRNQPQHF.

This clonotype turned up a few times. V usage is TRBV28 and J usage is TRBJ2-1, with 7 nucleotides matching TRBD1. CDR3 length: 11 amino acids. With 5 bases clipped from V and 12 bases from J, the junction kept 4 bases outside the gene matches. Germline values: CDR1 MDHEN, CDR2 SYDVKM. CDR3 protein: CASSDRARQFF. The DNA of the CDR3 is TGTGCCAGCAGTGACAGGGCTAGGCAGTTCTTC.

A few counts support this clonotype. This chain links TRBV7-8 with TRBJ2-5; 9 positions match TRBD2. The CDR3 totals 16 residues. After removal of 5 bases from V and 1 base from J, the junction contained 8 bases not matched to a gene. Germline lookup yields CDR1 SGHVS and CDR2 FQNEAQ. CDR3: CASSPQLAGTQETQYF. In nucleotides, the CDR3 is TGTGCCAGCAGCCCCCAGCTAGCGGGAACCCAAGAGACCCAGTACTTC.

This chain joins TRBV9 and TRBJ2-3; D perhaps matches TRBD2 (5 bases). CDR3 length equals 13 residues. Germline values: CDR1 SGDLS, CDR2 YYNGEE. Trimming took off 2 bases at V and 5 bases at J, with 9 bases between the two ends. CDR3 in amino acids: CASSVEGIDTQYF. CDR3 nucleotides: TGTGCCAGCAGCGTCGAGGGTATAGATACGCAGTATTTT.